This TCR beta chain was identified in a study of neurological immune-mediated disorders (dated by TCRdb to between 2018 and 2021). Regarding the research as a whole: Peripheral blood TCR-beta repertoires from HTLV-I-associated myelopathy (HAM/TSP) patients, multiple sclerosis patients and healthy controls were compared by UMI-based sequencing. The approximately 110 TCR-beta libraries included longitudinal samples, technical triplicates and paired sorted CD4+ and CD8+ T-cell subsets alongside PBMC samples. The cohort comprised around 70 subjects: 14 HAM/TSP patients, some 34 multiple sclerosis patients and 20 or so healthy controls.

cDNA was synthesized by template-switch 5'RACE using a primer with a 10-nucleotide random unique molecular identifier that tagged each TCR transcript. Over 200 million TCR-beta sequences, covering 15-18 subjects, were produced in each sequencing run. The RNeasy kit was used to extract total RNA. The KAPA Real-time Library Amplification kit was used to amplify TCR-beta VDJ regions with primers targeting the TCR constant region and the 5'RACE anchor. A first PCR added sample indexes and Illumina adaptors, after which a second PCR increased the library yield. After Ampure bead purification, the TCR product of roughly 650 bp was size-selected on a 2% E-gel SizeSelection system. Before pooling, library quality was checked on a Bioanalyzer, concentration was measured with Qubit, and libraries were quantified with the Kapa Library Quantification kit. An Illumina HiSeq 2500 sequenced the libraries paired-end 2 x 150 bp. To increase sequence diversity, roughly 24-31% phiX was spiked into each library pool. The original pipeline was this. The UMI-based MiGEC pipeline processed quality-filtered reads and removed over 80% of raw TCR sequences during error correction. VDJ genes were aligned to IMGT germline references, and clonotypes were defined by unique CDR3 amino acid sequence plus V-J genes. Clonal expansion, Shannon diversity, and CDR3 relatedness (CalcPairwiseDistances, ClusterSamples) were evaluated with VDJtools, and phylogenetic trees were built with CLCbio workbench. Expanded clones were defined as having at least 8 unique UMIs, based on coefficient-of-variation modelling across technical triplicates. TCRdb reprocessed the public reads (quality trimming at Q25 with fastp, clone calling with MiXCR) and kept in-frame beta chains. Duplicate CDR3 protein sequences are folded into a single record with the most common DNA and genes. TCRdb assigned the V and J calls; the authors' analysis was not used. The sample table holds tens of thousands of distinct CDR3 sequences, of which over 15% were seen once. 15% to 17% of the sample belongs to the ten largest clones.

What the study reported, not specific to this receptor: TCR clonal expansion was highest in HAM/TSP patients and lowest in MS patients, with MS patients falling below even healthy controls. Expanded clones from different subjects shared no identical CDR3 amino acid sequences, which suggests that TCR-beta repertoires were private in all groups.

The healthy controls were volunteers from a blood bank in Maryland, USA. Unsorted PBMC libraries were generated from 2 million PBMCs stored in RNAlater at -80 °C until RNA extraction. PBMCs were separated from peripheral blood using Ficoll-Hypaque density gradient centrifugation and then cryopreserved in liquid nitrogen. CDR1 SGHRS and CDR2 YFSETQ were looked up in the germline V gene. The CDR3 runs 16 amino acids, cysteine and phenylalanine included. Solely the CDR3 DNA is kept, with 48 bases framed from the first base. Trimming costs V 2 bases and J 0 bases, and their ends lie 11 bases apart. This clonotype occurred many times. The specificity of this receptor is unknown. Qualities for individual bases were not recorded, and no much larger clone is one base off.

Material: PBMCs. The rearrangement joined TRBV5-1 to TRBJ2-2; TRBD1 could be the D gene, as 6 bases match. The sequence came from a woman aged 40 to 50 in good health. This receptor carries the CDR3 CASSLTDRTNTGELFF. The nucleotides read TGCGCCAGCAGCTTAACCGACAGGACGAACACCGGGGAGCTGTTTTTT. Where the CDR3 stops, the reference TRBV5-1 and TRBJ2-2 genes take over; the full variable domain is KAGVTQTPRYLIKTRGQQVTLSCSPISGHRSVSWYQQTPGQGLQFLFEYFSETQRNKGNFPGRFSGRQFSNSRSEMNVSTLELGDSALYLCASSLTDRTNTGELFFGEGSRLTVL.